The next 21 T cell receptor beta chains were all read from a single sample in a study of human T cells and chemical hapten exposure. TCRdb re-called the RACE reads through MiXCR, storing one row per CDR3 protein. The sample has tens of thousands of distinct CDR3 sequences, approximately 10% seen once; the top ten hold roughly 1.5%. Time point indicated: patch test 1, 2 weeks after DPC sensitization. Treatment reported: therapeutic diphenylcyclopropenone sensitization with weekly scalp DPC. The material sequenced was whole blood, taken in connection with sensitization to the hapten diphenylcyclopropenone (DPC). These receptors all stem from a woman between 45 and 65 years old with alopecia areata. Some clones in this sample may be carry-over from other donors' samples.

This chain uses TRBV30 with TRBJ1-5; D unresolved. This CDR3 has 13 residues. With 7 bases removed from V and 4 bases from J, the gap between germline ends came to 14 bases. Germline loops: CDR1 GTSNPN, CDR2 SVGIG (reference sequence). CDR3 loop: CAFTDQINQPQHF. The CDR3 DNA reads TGTGCCTTCACGGACCAGATTAATCAGCCCCAGCATTTT.

This clonotype was observed a handful of times. V is TRBV11-2 and J is TRBJ2-6, with unresolved D. The CDR3 is 15 residues long. Germline CDR1 is SGHAT and CDR2 is FQNNGV. The V and J ends lost 5 bases and 0 bases respectively, with 8 bases between them. The CDR3 is CASSRSFSGANVLTF. CDR3 DNA: TGTGCCAGCAGCCGTTCCTTCTCTGGGGCCAACGTCCTGACTTTC.

This clonotype was counted between two and nine times. CDR3 DNA sequence: TGCGCCAGCAGCTTGGATTATAGCGGGATCCTCACAGATACGCAGTATTTT. Its translation is CASSLDYSGILTDTQYF. The chain recombines TRBV5-1 with TRBJ2-3; 8 bases line up with TRBD2. Germline assignment: CDR1 SGHRS and CDR2 YFSETQ. This CDR3 comprises 17 residues. Losses at the gene ends were 0 bases for V and 2 bases for J; bases not matched to a gene: 8.

The chain links TRBV24-1 to TRBJ2-1; 10 bases align to TRBD1. The CDR3 sequence is 16 residues long. V dropped 1 base and J dropped 6; count of bases not matched to a gene: 5. The germline V gene encodes CDR1 KGHDR and CDR2 SFDVKD. Here the CDR3 DNA reads TGTGCCACCAGTGATTTACGGGACAGGGGTCGCAATGAGCAGTTCTTC. Amino acid sequence: CATSDLRDRGRNEQFF.

This clonotype was observed many times. The CDR3 region is CATSDPSSGRAVRNEQFF. The DNA of the CDR3 is TGTGCCACCAGTGACCCCTCCAGCGGGAGGGCCGTTCGCAATGAGCAGTTCTTC. This chain connects TRBV24-1 to TRBJ2-1, with TRBD2 matching over 10 bases. There are 18 residues in the CDR3. J was trimmed by 6 bases and V by 4 bases; bases with no gene match: 14. In germline, CDR1 is KGHDR, CDR2 SFDVKD.

This clonotype showed up just a few times. This chain's CDR3 is CASSPLQQETQYF. The CDR3, as DNA: TGTGCCAGCTCACCACTACAGCAAGAGACCCAGTACTTC. The chain carries TRBV18 and TRBJ2-5; D uncertain. Trimming stripped 1 base from V and 2 bases from J, with 5 bases between. Germline lookup yields CDR1 KGHSH and CDR2 LQKENI. This CDR3 comprises 13 residues.

The gene calls are TRBV12-3 or TRBV12-4 and TRBJ2-7; 12 bases are a match to TRBD1. V shed 5 bases and J 12 bases; nucleotides not matched to a gene: 14. The CDR3 loop spans 15 amino acids. CDR3 DNA sequence: TGTGCCAGCAGTATAACGCCGGGACAGGGGGCAGTGCCGTACTTC. Protein sequence: CASSITPGQGAVPYF.

The V call is TRBV4-1, the J call TRBJ2-3; 12 bases fit TRBD1. This CDR3 region has 17 residues. Losses at the gene ends were 0 bases for V and 3 bases for J; bases not matched to a gene: 4. Germline assignment: CDR1 MGHRA and CDR2 YSYEKL. CDR3 bases: TGCGCCAGCAGCCAAGATTGGGACAGGGGGCAGACAGATACGCAGTATTTT. It is translated as CASSQDWDRGQTDTQYF.

This chain connects TRBV28 to TRBJ2-7, with unresolved D. Germline V gene lookup returns CDR1 MDHEN and CDR2 SYDVKM. Between the trimmed V and J ends, which lost 2 bases and 0 bases, there was a span of 8 bases. CDR3 size: 14 residues. The CDR3 here is CASSLPLSSYEQYF. Written as DNA, the CDR3 is TGTGCCAGCAGTTTACCCCTGAGCTCCTACGAGCAGTACTTC.

Many counts were recorded for this clonotype. This chain joins TRBV29-1 and TRBJ2-3, with 9 bases lining up with TRBD1. The CDR3 is 12 amino acids. The germline V gene has CDR1 SQVTM and CDR2 ANQGSEA. Trimming cost V 3 bases and J 8 bases; bases outside gene matches: 3. CDR3 region: CSVDLTGGTQYF. Here the CDR3 DNA reads TGCAGCGTTGATTTGACAGGGGGTACGCAGTATTTT.

V and J are TRBV20-1 and TRBJ2-7, with 10 bases lining up with TRBD1. Germline CDR1 reads DFQATT; CDR2 reads SNEGSKA (reference sequence). V lost 6 bases and J lost 3; bases outside the gene matches: 5. The CDR3 sequence is 13 residues long. CDR3 protein: CSAGRDRGYEQYF. The CDR3 DNA is TGCAGTGCGGGAAGGGACAGGGGCTACGAGCAGTACTTC.

The chain recombines TRBV27 with TRBJ2-2; TRBD1 or TRBD2 may be the D gene (6 bases each). CDR3 length equals 14 residues. The germline gives CDR1 MNHEY, CDR2 SMNVEV (reference sequence). V gave up 2 bases and J gave up 6 bases, with 10 bases separating them. CDR3 protein: CASSLRGDAGELFF. The CDR3 coding sequence is TGTGCCAGCAGTTTAAGGGGGGATGCCGGGGAGCTGTTTTTT.

The chain is built from TRBV6-1 and TRBJ1-5; a weak D match, TRBD1 (6 bases). CDR1 and CDR2 (germline): MNHNS, SASEGT. The CDR3 has 14 amino acids. Trimming stripped 1 base from V and 4 bases from J, with 8 bases between. For the CDR3, the DNA is TGTGCCAGCAGTGAAGGGAGGGGGAATCAGCCCCAGCATTTT. It yields the protein CASSEGRGNQPQHF.

The chain combines TRBV12-3 or TRBV12-4 with TRBJ1-4; no reliable D call. The CDR3 spans 12 residues. V gave up 2 bases and J gave up 7 bases, with 5 bases separating them. This chain's CDR3 is CASSLRGEKLFF. The CDR3, as DNA: TGTGCCAGCAGTTTAAGAGGTGAAAAACTGTTTTTT.

This clonotype showed up just a few times. J is TRBJ2-3 and V is TRBV28; D might be TRBD2 (5 bases). With 8 bases removed from V and 2 bases from J, the gap between germline ends came to 17 bases. The CDR3 is made up of 15 amino acids. The germline V gene encodes CDR1 MDHEN and CDR2 SYDVKM. Here the CDR3 reads CASGGLYGSTDTQYF. CDR3 nucleotides: TGTGCCAGCGGAGGTTTATATGGATCCACAGATACGCAGTATTTT.

This clonotype occurred a few times. The chain recombines TRBV20-1 with TRBJ2-3; the D gene is possibly TRBD2 (5 bases). The CDR3 runs 13 residues. Germline lookup yields CDR1 DFQATT and CDR2 SNEGSKA (reference sequence). Between the trimmed V and J ends, which lost 6 bases and 5 bases, there was a span of 15 bases. The CDR3 DNA is TGCAGTGCCTTAGTGGGAGCTGGAGATACGCAGTATTTT. Its protein product is CSALVGAGDTQYF.

This clonotype was counted many times. This rearrangement joins TRBV29-1 to TRBJ2-2, with 7 bases aligning to TRBD2. The CDR3 is 13 amino acids. The trim removed 6 bases at V and 5 bases at J, leaving 6 bases unmatched. The germline CDR1 and CDR2 sequences are SQVTM and ANQGSEA. The CDR3 loop reads CSVSGTGTGELFF. CDR3 in DNA: TGCAGCGTAAGCGGGACGGGGACCGGGGAGCTGTTTTTT.

This clonotype has more than one count but fewer than ten. Here the CDR3 DNA reads TGTGCCAGCAGCAAGCGAATGACAGCCAACACCGGGGAGCTGTTTTTT. Residues: CASSKRMTANTGELFF. The V and J genes are TRBV21-1 and TRBJ2-2; the D segment call TRBD1 is taken from the table without a DNA check. TRBV21-1 is a recognized pseudogene. CDR3 length: 16 residues.

This clonotype occurred many times. The V and J genes are TRBV7-2 and TRBJ2-7, with unresolved D. This CDR3 is built from 12 residues. Germline values: CDR1 SGHTA, CDR2 FQGNSA. V dropped 5 bases and J dropped 4 bases, with 9 bases sitting between them. The CDR3 sequence is CASSAGPYEQYF. CDR3 bases: TGTGCCAGCAGCGCCGGGCCTTACGAGCAGTACTTC.

There are a few counts of this clonotype. This CDR3 reads CASSLRPGLAGEQYF. CDR3 nucleotides: TGTGCCAGCAGCCTTCGACCGGGACTAGCGGGCGAGCAGTACTTC. The chain employs TRBV3-1 and TRBJ2-7; 12 nucleotides match TRBD2. This CDR3 has 15 residues. The V gene's germline CDR1 is LGHDT and CDR2 YNNKEL (reference sequence). V shed 4 bases and J 6 bases; nucleotides not matched to a gene: 7.

J is TRBJ2-3 and V is TRBV4-3; D could derive from TRBD1 or TRBD2 (5 bases each). There are 20 residues in the CDR3. Germline CDR1 reads LGHNA; CDR2 reads YSLEER. V lost 0 bases, J lost 1 base, and 23 bases lay in between. CDR3: CASSQEYPGTVMARTDTQYF. CDR3 DNA: TGCGCCAGCAGCCAAGAATACCCTGGGACCGTCATGGCCCGCACAGATACGCAGTATTTT.